Listed below are T cell receptor beta chains from one sample, sequenced in a study of blood T cell repertoires in COVID-19. The assay was immunoSEQ multiplex PCR, and TCRdb's table has in-frame clones only and misses some. The repertoire includes 200,000 to 250,000 clones, about 85% of them detected once, and 10% to 14% sits in the top ten. Material: PBMCs or T cells enriched from blood (not recorded which). These TCRs come from a man aged 25-45 years who had recovered from COVID-19. The CDR3 runs from the conserved cysteine through the conserved F or W. D genes are given only for firm matches. Rows give clone size only sometimes, using once, few, many, or a class for an expanded clone.

V	J	D	size	length	DNA	CDR3
TRBV10-3	TRBJ1-5	TRBD1	few	16	TGTGCCATCAGTGCCACGCAGGGGGTGAGCAATCAGCCCCAGCATTTT	CAISATQGVSNQPQHF
TRBV20-1	TRBJ2-2	-	-	14	TGCAGTGCTAGTTCTGGGGCCAACACCGGGGAGCTGTTTTTT	CSASSGANTGELFF
TRBV19	TRBJ1-1	-	-	16	TGTGCCAGCCTTCCCGGGACACTATCTTACCACACTGAAGCTTTCTTT	CASLPGTLSYHTEAFF
TRBV7-8	TRBJ1-2	-	-	12	TGTGCCAGCAGCCGAAGGACAGATGGCTACACCTTC	CASSRRTDGYTF
TRBV7-9	TRBJ1-2	TRBD1	-	16	TGTGCCAGCAGCTTAATATGGGGGGACAGTCTGCGCGGCTACACCTTC	CASSLIWGDSLRGYTF
TRBV5-1	TRBJ2-4	TRBD1	-	14	TGCGCCAGCAGAACCGGCCAGGGGGCATACATTCAGTACTTC	CASRTGQGAYIQYF
TRBV6-5	TRBJ2-1	TRBD2	-	15	TGTGCCAGCAGTTACCTGGGTAGCGGGGGGAATGAGCAGTTCTTC	CASSYLGSGGNEQFF
TRBV6-5	TRBJ1-2	-	-	12	TGTGCCAGCAGCTTCTCAGGGGATGGCTACACCTTC	CASSFSGDGYTF
TRBV28	TRBJ2-7	TRBD2	-	15	TGTGCCAGCAGTTTTGACACTAGCGGGAGCTACGAGCAGTACTTC	CASSFDTSGSYEQYF
TRBV15	TRBJ1-1	-	-	16	TGTGCCACCAGCAGAGATCTGGCAGGCTTAGACACTGAAGCTTTCTTT	CATSRDLAGLDTEAFF
TRBV7-6	TRBJ2-1	-	-	13	TGTGCCAGCAGCTTAGCGGGGGGTTTTGAGCAGTTCTTC	CASSLAGGFEQFF
TRBV27	TRBJ1-1	-	-	18	TGTGCCAGCAGTTTTAAGCCGGGTACTTCGGGAGTGAACACTGAAGCTTTCTTT	CASSFKPGTSGVNTEAFF
TRBV6-5	TRBJ2-7	TRBD2	-	15	TGTGCCAGCAGTAGACTAGCGGGAGGGTCCTACGAGCAGTACTTC	CASSRLAGGSYEQYF
TRBV6-4	TRBJ1-2	-	-	18	TGTGCCAGCAGATGCGGCGGGGACCAAAGCGGACACAACTATGGCTACACCTTC	CASRCGGDQSGHNYGYTF
TRBV27	TRBJ2-5	-	-	13	TGTGCCAGCAGTTTATGGGGGCAGGAGACCCAGTACTTC	CASSLWGQETQYF
TRBV27	TRBJ2-1	TRBD2	-	15	TGTGCCAGCAGTCCTCGGACTAGCGGGAGGAATGAGCAGTTCTTC	CASSPRTSGRNEQFF
TRBV28	TRBJ1-6	TRBD1	-	13	TGTGCCAGCAACACAGGGGTAGGGTCACCCCTCCACTTT	CASNTGVGSPLHF
TRBV10-3	TRBJ2-5	-	-	15	TGTGCCATCAGTGAGTCGACCAGGGACCAAGAGACCCAGTACTTC	CAISESTRDQETQYF
TRBV27	TRBJ1-1	-	-	14	TGTGCCAGCAGGACAACAGGTTTGAACACTGAAGCTTTCTTT	CASRTTGLNTEAFF
TRBV9	TRBJ2-7	-	-	14	TGTGCCAGCAGCGTATCCCCTTCCTCCTACGAGCAGTACTTC	CASSVSPSSYEQYF
TRBV2	TRBJ2-5	-	few	12	TGTGCCAGTGCAGTCTCCGAAGAGACCCAGTACTTC	CASAVSEETQYF
TRBV5-1	TRBJ1-1	-	-	16	TGCGCCAGCAGCGGGGGGACCCTTGCTCCGAACACTGAAGCTTTCTTT	CASSGGTLAPNTEAFF
TRBV5-1	TRBJ1-3	-	-	15	TGCGCCAGCAGCTTGGACGGGGGGTATGGAAACACCATATATTTT	CASSLDGGYGNTIYF
TRBV3-1/TRBV3-2	TRBJ1-1	-	few	14	TGTGCCAGCAGCGAGTATGGAGAGGAGGGCGGAGCTTTCTTT	CASSEYGEEGGAFF
TRBV18	TRBJ2-7	TRBD1	-	15	TGTGCCAGCTCGTACCCCGGGACAGGGGCCTACGAGCAGTACTTC	CASSYPGTGAYEQYF
TRBV5-1	TRBJ2-5	TRBD1	-	16	TGCGCCAGCAGTCGGCGGGACAGGGGGCGCGAAGAGACCCAGTACTTC	CASSRRDRGREETQYF
TRBV7-2	TRBJ2-3	TRBD2	once	15	TGTGCCAGCTCACAGCGGGGTTTTAGCACAGATACGCAGTATTTT	CASSQRGFSTDTQYF
TRBV3-1/TRBV3-2	TRBJ1-5	TRBD1	-	15	TGTGCCAGCAGCCTTGGACAGGGGGGCAATCAGCCCCAGCATTTT	CASSLGQGGNQPQHF
TRBV9	TRBJ1-3	-	-	15	TGTGCCAGCAGCGTAGAAGGGAGTCGTGGAAACACCATATATTTT	CASSVEGSRGNTIYF
TRBV28	TRBJ1-1	-	-	17	TGTGCCAGCAGTTTATGGGCAGGGACTGGGGTGAACACTGAAGCTTTCTTT	CASSLWAGTGVNTEAFF
TRBV30	TRBJ1-4	TRBD1	-	14	TGTGCCTGGAGAAGGACAGGGCTTAATGAAAAACTGTTTTTT	CAWRRTGLNEKLFF
TRBV15	TRBJ1-1	-	once	16	TGTGCCACCAGCCCTAGAGACAGTCCCGTGAACACTGAAGCTTTCTTT	CATSPRDSPVNTEAFF
TRBV11-2	TRBJ2-7	-	-	15	TGTGCCAGCAGCTTAGATGGCAGGGGTGACTACGAGCAGTACTTC	CASSLDGRGDYEQYF
TRBV7-9	TRBJ2-3	TRBD1	-	12	TGTGCCAGCAGCTCTGGACAGGGTACGCAGTATTTT	CASSSGQGTQYF
TRBV4-2	TRBJ1-6	-	-	17	TGTGCCAGCAGCCAGTCCTTAGGGGCCCAAAGTAATTCACCCCTCCACTTT	CASSQSLGAQSNSPLHF
TRBV5-1	TRBJ1-1	-	-	13	TGCGCCAGCAGCTTGGACTTGAACACTGAAGCTTTCTTT	CASSLDLNTEAFF
TRBV15	TRBJ1-4	-	-	16	TGTGCCACCAGCAGAGATCCGGGATCGGGCAATGAAAAACTGTTTTTT	CATSRDPGSGNEKLFF
TRBV30	TRBJ1-4	-	-	15	TGTGCCTGGAGTGCAACAGGGTCGACTAATGAAAAACTGTTTTTT	CAWSATGSTNEKLFF
TRBV4-1	TRBJ2-7	TRBD2	-	20	TGCGCCAGCAGCCATGAGTGGGGACTAGCGGGAAGAATTCGGGACTACGAGCAGTACTTC	CASSHEWGLAGRIRDYEQYF
TRBV4-2	TRBJ2-3	TRBD1	-	15	TGTGCCAGCAGCGCCGGACAGGGGGTGGGAGATACGCAGTATTTT	CASSAGQGVGDTQYF
TRBV5-5	TRBJ1-2	TRBD1	-	15	TGTGCCAGCAGCTGGAGTCTTACAGGGGGCTATGGCTACACCTTC	CASSWSLTGGYGYTF
TRBV5-1	TRBJ2-3	TRBD2	-	14	TGCGCCAGCAACCAAGCGGGAAGCACAGATACGCAGTATTTT	CASNQAGSTDTQYF
TRBV6-5	TRBJ1-2	-	-	15	TGTGCCAGCAGCCGAACTGTACAGGGAAGCTATGGCTACACCTTC	CASSRTVQGSYGYTF
TRBV21-1	TRBJ2-2	-	few	13	TGTGCCAGCAGCATTAATAACACCGGGGAGCTGTTTTTT	CASSINNTGELFF
TRBV5-1	TRBJ2-3	TRBD2	-	15	TGCGCCAGCAGCCTTAGCGGGGCGGGAACAGATACGCAGTATTTT	CASSLSGAGTDTQYF
TRBV7-7	TRBJ2-2	-	-	16	TGTGCTAGCAGCTCTTCGACAGGCGCGAACACCGGGGAGCTGTTTTTT	CASSSSTGANTGELFF
TRBV30	TRBJ2-7	TRBD1	-	13	TGTGCCTGGGAACAGGGGTGGGCCTACGAGCAGTACTTC	CAWEQGWAYEQYF
TRBV30	TRBJ1-2	-	-	13	TGTGCCTGGAGTAGAATCGGGTCCTATGGCTACACCTTC	CAWSRIGSYGYTF
TRBV9	TRBJ2-7	-	-	17	TGTGCCAGCAGCGTAGGTCCTAGCGAGCCCTTCTCCTACGAGCAGTACTTC	CASSVGPSEPFSYEQYF
TRBV7-3	TRBJ2-1	TRBD1	-	15	TGTGCCAGCAGCTCCGGGACAGCGAGCTACAATGAGCAGTTCTTC	CASSSGTASYNEQFF
TRBV27	TRBJ2-2	TRBD1	-	14	TGTGCCAGCAGGCCGGGACAGCACACCGGGGAGCTGTTTTTT	CASRPGQHTGELFF
TRBV27	TRBJ1-6	TRBD1	-	13	TGTGCCAGCAGAGGGACAGGTTATAATCCCCTCCACTTT	CASRGTGYNPLHF
TRBV19	TRBJ1-4	TRBD1	-	15	TGTGCCAGTAAAAACAGGGGGCGCTTCCTAGAAAAACTGTTTTTT	CASKNRGRFLEKLFF
TRBV2	TRBJ2-1	-	-	13	TGTGCCAGTGGGAGACTAGGGATCAATGAGCAGTTCTTC	CASGRLGINEQFF
TRBV28	TRBJ1-4	TRBD1	-	15	TGTGCCAGCAGGGCAGGGGGCGCGACTAATGAAAAACTGTTTTTT	CASRAGGATNEKLFF
TRBV19	TRBJ1-2	-	-	15	TGTGCCAGTAGTATAGCCGGTACAGGGTACTATGGCTACACCTTC	CASSIAGTGYYGYTF
TRBV5-8	TRBJ2-7	-	-	13	TGTGCCAGCAGCTTGGTTTTTACAGGGTGGCAGTACTTC	CASSLVFTGWQYF